This note documents a single TCR beta chain sequence. The antigen remains unidentified. With a much larger clone just one base away, this may be a read error. The data stem from a study of shared clonotypes between healthy human individuals. Generated by immunoSEQ multiplex PCR, the TCRdb table keeps only in-frame clones and is missing some. In the table there are roughly 480,000 clones, approximately 79% of which are singletons. This CDR3 has 13 residues. The V end lost 0 bases, the J end lost 5 bases, and 6 bases lay between the germline ends. Germline-derived CDR1 and CDR2 are SGDLS and YYNGEE. Whole-study findings and limits: Depth of sequencing was expected to influence donor clonotype sharing.

The sample taken for sequencing was PBMCs. The genes are TRBV9 and TRBJ2-1; perhaps TRBD1 as D (5 bases). This TCR was recovered from a woman in her thirties or forties in good health. Some clones in this sample may be carry-over from other donors' samples. This CDR3 is CASSVGRDNEQFF. The DNA for the CDR3 is TGTGCCAGCAGCGTAGGCAGGGACAATGAGCAGTTCTTC.